This T cell receptor (beta chain) was found in a study of blood T cell repertoires in COVID-19. As for the study in general: The United States, Italy and Spain were the sources of the acute and convalescent COVID-19 samples. Nucleic acid was either cDNA or gDNA, and it came from T cells, B-cell-depleted T cells, or PBMCs.

The study assigned cohorts using participant-reported clinical history. There are 13 residues in the CDR3. V trimming: 10 bases; J trimming: 7 bases; junction bases outside the gene matches: 4. Germline CDR1 reads SNHLY; CDR2 reads FYNNEI. The table came from immunoSEQ multiplex PCR; TCRdb's copy has only in-frame clones and leaves some out. The data hold roughly 200,000 clones, with 89% observed a single time. Material for sequencing was PBMCs or T cells enriched from blood (not recorded which). This chain uses TRBV2 with TRBJ1-6; 10 bases fit TRBD1. This clonotype was obtained from a woman aged 35 to 49 with acute COVID-19. CDR3 in amino acids: CATLGQGNSPLHF. In nucleotides, the CDR3 is TGTGCCACTTTGGGACAGGGGAATTCACCCCTCCACTTT.